The 26 T cell receptor beta chains reported below all come from one sample, sequenced in a study of cytomegalovirus exposure and HLA in healthy donors. Researchers ran the PCR with 60 Vbeta and 13 Jbeta primers. The assay was immunoSEQ multiplex PCR, and TCRdb's table has in-frame clones only and misses some. The sample lists fewer than 200,000 clones, around 80% seen once, with around 0.71% in the top ten. Material for sequencing was PBMCs. Every receptor here comes from a female donor in good health and CMV-seronegative.

The chain employs TRBV4-1 and TRBJ1-2, with D maybe TRBD1 (6 bases). Germline V gene data show CDR1 as MGHRA and CDR2 as YSYEKL. CDR3 length: 17 residues. Trimming left V 2 bases short and J 4 bases short, with 20 bases between. DNA for the CDR3: TGCGCCAGCAGCCAATCCTCCGCGTCAGGGGTCCCCTATGGCTACACCTTC. As protein: CASSQSSASGVPYGYTF.

The chain joins TRBV18 to TRBJ2-7, with D perhaps matching TRBD1 (5 bases). CDR1 is KGHSH and CDR2 is LQKENI in the germline V gene. The CDR3 is 12 residues long. Trimming took off 6 bases at V and 4 bases at J, with 10 bases between the two ends. CDR3 sequence: CASSLQGYEQYF. The DNA for the CDR3 is TGTGCCAGCTCGCTTCAGGGTTACGAGCAGTACTTC.

This clone came up a few times. The chain combines TRBV27 with TRBJ1-1; 7 bases align to TRBD1. CDR3 length: 13 amino acids. V was pared by 3 bases and J by 10 bases, with 8 bases of the junction left unmatched. From germline, CDR1 is MNHEY and CDR2 SMNVEV (reference sequence). CDR3 DNA: TGTGCCAGCAGTTTCTTTGGGCAGGGGGGAGCTTTCTTT. It encodes CASSFFGQGGAFF.

The rearrangement links TRBV19 to TRBJ1-5; perhaps TRBD1 as D (6 bases). CDR1 LNHDA and CDR2 SQIVND come from the germline V gene (reference sequence). The CDR3 is 14 residues long. Deletions cut 3 bases from V and 5 bases from J, with 11 bases between. The CDR3 coding sequence is TGTGCCAGTAGTATTTGGGAGGGGGATCAGCCCCAGCATTTT. Translation gives CASSIWEGDQPQHF.

The chain recombines TRBV4-3 with TRBJ2-1; a possible D gene is TRBD1 (8 bases). This CDR3 spans 14 amino acids. V lost 3 bases and J 10 bases, leaving 16 bases between the germline ends. CDR1 is LGHNA, CDR2 YSLEER, per germline. The DNA for the CDR3 is TGCGCCAGCAGCCACGTACAGGGGGGGGCCGAGCAGTTCTTC. This gives the protein CASSHVQGGAEQFF.

This chain joins TRBV5-8 and TRBJ2-7, with 13 bases aligning to TRBD2. The CDR3 covers 17 residues. The germline V gene encodes CDR1 SGHTS and CDR2 YDEGEE. With V trimmed by 6 bases and J by 4 bases, 13 bases remained unmatched. The CDR3 DNA reads as TGTGCCAGCACACCGCGGCCAGGACTAGCGGGAGCATACGAGCAGTACTTC. It specifies CASTPRPGLAGAYEQYF. The full variable domain, its missing parts supplied by reference TRBV5-8 and TRBJ2-7, is EAGVTQSPTHLIKTRGQQATLRCSPISGHTSVYWYQQALGLGLQFLLWYDEGEERNRGNFPPRFSGRQFPNYSSELNVNALELEDSALYLCASTPRPGLAGAYEQYFGPGTRLTVT.

The chain carries TRBV28 and TRBJ1-1; the D is unclear. Germline CDR1 and CDR2: MDHEN and SYDVKM. The CDR3 spans 13 residues. Between the trimmed V and J ends, which lost 5 bases and 1 base, there was a span of 8 bases. The CDR3 bases are TGTGCCAGCAGTCGAAACAGGAACACTGAAGCTTTCTTT. Translation gives CASSRNRNTEAFF.

This chain joins TRBV28 and TRBJ1-2; no reliable D call. Trimming took off 3 bases at V and 4 bases at J, with 15 bases between the two ends. CDR1 and CDR2 (germline): MDHEN, SYDVKM. This CDR3 has 15 amino acids. Written as DNA, the CDR3 is TGTGCCAGCAGTTTGGCGACCGCCCGGGGCTATGGCTACACCTTC. Translating it yields CASSLATARGYGYTF.

The chain is built from TRBV11-3 and TRBJ1-5; tentative D call: TRBD1 (6 bases). Per germline, CDR1 SGHNT and CDR2 YENEEA. V was trimmed by 1 base and J by 0 bases, leaving 13 bases between them. There are 17 residues in the CDR3. CDR3 coding DNA: TGTGCCAGCAGCTTAGCCAGGGGAGTGGATAGCAATCAGCCCCAGCATTTT. Translation: CASSLARGVDSNQPQHF.

Details on this clone: Additional DNA sequences in this sample encode the identical CDR3. The genes are TRBV19 and TRBJ1-5; 8 nucleotides line up with TRBD1. CDR3 length: 14 amino acids. The V gene end was trimmed by 4 bases and the J gene end by 2 bases; junction bases not matched to a gene: 1. Germline V gene lookup returns CDR1 LNHDA and CDR2 SQIVND (reference sequence). The CDR3 DNA sequence: TGTGCCAGTAGTACGACAGGGGGCAATCAGCCCCAGCATTTT. Protein sequence: CASSTTGGNQPQHF.

The chain links TRBV19 to TRBJ2-2, with TRBD1 matching over 11 bases. From germline, CDR1 is LNHDA and CDR2 SQIVND (reference sequence). V shed 3 bases, J shed 5 bases, and the junction held 5 bases outside the gene matches. The length of the CDR3 is 16 residues. The CDR3 bases are TGTGCCAGTAGTATCCGGACAGGGGGCAGGACCGGGGAGCTGTTTTTT. Translated: CASSIRTGGRTGELFF.

The rearrangement uses TRBV27 and TRBJ2-6, with D hard to call. Trimming cost V 5 bases and J 0 bases, with 11 bases left between them. CDR3 length: 16 amino acids. Germline V gives CDR1 MNHEY, CDR2 SMNVEV (reference sequence). CDR3 in amino acids: CASSPRALSGANVLTF. The CDR3 DNA follows: TGTGCCAGCAGTCCCCGCGCACTCTCTGGGGCCAACGTCCTGACTTTC.

This sequence joins TRBV29-1 and TRBJ1-1; no reliable D call. The V gene's germline CDR1 is SQVTM and CDR2 ANQGSEA. Deletions cut 6 bases from V and 6 bases from J, with 14 bases between. This CDR3 comprises 12 residues. The CDR3 DNA sequence: TGCAGCGTGGATGGACGGGAACCTGAAGCTTTCTTT. This encodes CSVDGREPEAFF.

The V call is TRBV7-9, the J call TRBJ1-2; D gene unclear. This CDR3 comprises 14 residues. The germline gives CDR1 SEHNR, CDR2 FQNEAQ (reference sequence). V lost 5 bases, J lost 8 bases, and 18 bases lay in between. CDR3 nucleotides: TGTGCCAGCAGCCCGCCCGTGGCCACGAGGGGCTACACCTTC. It encodes CASSPPVATRGYTF.

Here the CDR3 reads CASSLGDRGRGETQYF. The CDR3 DNA reads as TGCGCCAGCAGCTTGGGGGACAGGGGGCGAGGGGAGACCCAGTACTTC. The chain carries TRBV5-1 and TRBJ2-5, with TRBD1 matching 12 bases. Trimming cost V 0 bases and J 5 bases; bases outside gene matches: 5. This CDR3 has 16 amino acids. The germline CDR1 and CDR2 sequences are SGHRS and YFSETQ.

The V gene is TRBV4-2, the J gene TRBJ2-3; 14 bases line up with TRBD2. Germline CDR1 LGHNA, CDR2 YNFKEQ. CDR3 size: 19 residues. J gave up 1 base and V 6 bases, and 12 bases lay outside the gene matches. CDR3 bases: TGTGCCAGCAGTTTGACTAGCGGGGGGGCCGGGGTGGGCACAGATACGCAGTATTTT. Translation gives CASSLTSGGAGVGTDTQYF.

The chain couples TRBV7-9 to TRBJ1-2; TRBD1 aligns across 9 bases. V dropped 5 bases and J dropped 5; count of bases not matched to a gene: 9. CDR3 length: 15 residues. Looked up from germline, CDR1 is SEHNR and CDR2 is FQNEAQ (reference sequence). This CDR3 is CASSPDLTGGYGYTF. The CDR3, as DNA: TGTGCCAGCAGCCCTGACTTGACAGGGGGGTATGGCTACACCTTC.

The chain carries TRBV29-1 and TRBJ2-1, with D perhaps TRBD1 (5 bases). Germline V lookup: CDR1 SQVTM, CDR2 ANQGSEA. This CDR3 has 14 residues. The V and J ends lost 3 bases and 2 bases respectively, with 11 bases between them. The chain's CDR3 is CSVDPQGPYNEQFF. The CDR3 DNA reads TGCAGCGTTGACCCCCAGGGCCCCTACAATGAGCAGTTCTTC.

This clone was detected only once. The chain has TRBV25-1 and TRBJ1-2; no clear D. Germline V lookup: CDR1 MGHDK, CDR2 SYGVNS. Between the trimmed V and J ends, which lost 5 bases and 4 bases, there was a span of 8 bases. The CDR3 covers 12 residues. DNA for the CDR3: TGTGCCAGCAGTTTACGGGGCTATGGCTACACCTTC. Residues: CASSLRGYGYTF.

The rearrangement links TRBV7-2 to TRBJ1-2; 8 bases map to TRBD1. This CDR3 region has 14 residues. CDR1 and CDR2 (germline): SGHTA, FQGNSA. With V trimmed by 5 bases and J by 4 bases, 6 bases remained unmatched. The chain's CDR3 is CASSPNRGSYGYTF. Here the CDR3 DNA reads TGTGCCAGCAGCCCCAACAGGGGGAGCTATGGCTACACCTTC.

The genes are TRBV9 and TRBJ2-1; a weak D match, TRBD2 (6 bases). Between the trimmed V and J ends, which lost 0 bases and 8 bases, there was a span of 18 bases. The germline CDR1 and CDR2 sequences are SGDLS and YYNGEE. CDR3 length equals 16 residues. CDR3 nucleotide sequence: TGTGCCAGCAGCGTAGCCGCCGGGACTGTGCTACATGAGCAGTTCTTC. Translated: CASSVAAGTVLHEQFF. Combining the CDR3 with reference TRBV9 and TRBJ2-1 gives the whole variable domain DSGVTQTPKHLITATGQRVTLRCSPRSGDLSVYWYQQSLDQGLQFLIQYYNGEERAKGNILERFSAQQFPDLHSELNLSSLELGDSALYFCASSVAAGTVLHEQFFGPGTRLTVL.

This clone came up once. This sequence joins TRBV7-2 and TRBJ1-4; D remains ambiguous. From germline, CDR1 is SGHTA and CDR2 FQGNSA. This CDR3 region has 14 residues. Trimming left V 2 bases short and J 4 bases short, with 8 bases between. The CDR3 nucleotides are TGTGCCAGCAGCTTATCGGGGTATAATGAAAAACTGTTTTTT. It specifies CASSLSGYNEKLFF.

The rearrangement links TRBV6-5 to TRBJ2-5; 7 bases are shared with TRBD1. J was trimmed by 4 bases and V by 0 bases; bases with no gene match: 5. The length of the CDR3 is 15 residues. Germline CDR1 reads MNHEY; CDR2 reads SVGAGI. Here the CDR3 reads CASSYSPTGTETQYF. DNA of the CDR3: TGTGCCAGCAGTTACTCACCGACAGGGACAGAGACCCAGTACTTC.

The chain employs TRBV19 and TRBJ2-1, with 13 nucleotides matching TRBD2. From germline, CDR1 is LNHDA and CDR2 SQIVND (reference sequence). J lost 10 bases, V lost 9 bases, and 12 bases had no gene match. The CDR3 totals 15 residues. The CDR3 DNA reads as TGTGCCAGCTTGATAACTAGCGGGGGGGCTCGGGAGCAGTTCTTC. Translating gives CASLITSGGAREQFF.

V usage is TRBV5-4 and J usage is TRBJ2-1, with D perhaps TRBD2 (6 bases). Deletions cut 0 bases from V and 6 bases from J, with 16 bases between. This CDR3 has 16 residues. CDR1 and CDR2 from the germline V gene are SGHNT and YYREEE (reference sequence). The CDR3 bases are TGTGCCAGCAGCTTGGCTACCCCCTCCGGGGGCAATGAGCAGTTCTTC. Encoded protein: CASSLATPSGGNEQFF.

This chain connects TRBV10-3 to TRBJ1-1, with a possible D match to TRBD1 (5 bases). Per the germline V gene, CDR1 is ENHRY and CDR2 is SYGVKD. The CDR3 consists of 14 residues. V was shortened by 11 bases and J by 3 bases, with 19 bases between the two germline ends. The CDR3 loop is CASRAAFGDTEAFF. Written as DNA, the CDR3 is TGTGCCTCCAGGGCGGCATTTGGGGACACTGAAGCTTTCTTT.